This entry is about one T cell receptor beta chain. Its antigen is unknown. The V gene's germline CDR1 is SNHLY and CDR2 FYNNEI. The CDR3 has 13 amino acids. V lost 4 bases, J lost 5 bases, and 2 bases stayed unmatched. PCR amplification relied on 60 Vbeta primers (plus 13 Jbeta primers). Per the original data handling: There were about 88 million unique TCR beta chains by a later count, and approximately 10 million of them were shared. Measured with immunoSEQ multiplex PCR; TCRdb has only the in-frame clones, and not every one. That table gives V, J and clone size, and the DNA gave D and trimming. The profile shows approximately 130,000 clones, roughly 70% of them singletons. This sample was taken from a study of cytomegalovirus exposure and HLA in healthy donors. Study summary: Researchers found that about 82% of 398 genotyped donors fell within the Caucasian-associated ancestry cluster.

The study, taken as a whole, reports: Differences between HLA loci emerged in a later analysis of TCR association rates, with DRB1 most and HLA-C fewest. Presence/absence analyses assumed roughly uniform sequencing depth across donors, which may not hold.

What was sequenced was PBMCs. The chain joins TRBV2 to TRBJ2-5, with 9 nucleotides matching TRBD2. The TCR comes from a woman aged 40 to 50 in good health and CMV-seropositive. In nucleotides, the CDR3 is TGTGCCAGCAGTGGGACTAGCGTGGAGACCCAGTACTTC. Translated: CASSGTSVETQYF.